This TCR beta chain is from a study of T-cell memory formation after mild COVID-19. Findings and caveats of the study: Among CD4+ contracting clones, most were CM and EM, and CD8+ ones EMRA. A second wave of clones peaked on day 37, and their SARS-CoV-2 specificity went unconfirmed.

5'RACE primed at constant segments yielded TCR alpha and TCR beta cDNA libraries bearing sample barcodes and UMIs. In TCRdb, the 5' RACE reads were re-called with MiXCR into one record per CDR3 protein. The sample holds about 440,000 distinct CDR3 sequences; 15% to 20% are singletons and the top ten take roughly 8.4%. As to this clonotype: What it binds is unknown.

V lost 5 bases to trimming and J lost 6 bases, with 8 bases between them. This CDR3 is built from 12 residues. Germline V gives CDR1 MNHEY, CDR2 SVGEGT. This TCR derives from an adult woman who had mild COVID-19 (a few samples of this study predate the infection). Cell type and time point are not known. V is TRBV6-2 or TRBV6-3 and J is TRBJ2-4; maybe TRBD2 (5 bases). Source material: PBMCs or a T cell subset sorted from them (not recorded which). In DNA form, the CDR3 reads TGTGCCAGCAGTGGAGGACTAAACATTCAGTACTTC. It codes for CASSGGLNIQYF.